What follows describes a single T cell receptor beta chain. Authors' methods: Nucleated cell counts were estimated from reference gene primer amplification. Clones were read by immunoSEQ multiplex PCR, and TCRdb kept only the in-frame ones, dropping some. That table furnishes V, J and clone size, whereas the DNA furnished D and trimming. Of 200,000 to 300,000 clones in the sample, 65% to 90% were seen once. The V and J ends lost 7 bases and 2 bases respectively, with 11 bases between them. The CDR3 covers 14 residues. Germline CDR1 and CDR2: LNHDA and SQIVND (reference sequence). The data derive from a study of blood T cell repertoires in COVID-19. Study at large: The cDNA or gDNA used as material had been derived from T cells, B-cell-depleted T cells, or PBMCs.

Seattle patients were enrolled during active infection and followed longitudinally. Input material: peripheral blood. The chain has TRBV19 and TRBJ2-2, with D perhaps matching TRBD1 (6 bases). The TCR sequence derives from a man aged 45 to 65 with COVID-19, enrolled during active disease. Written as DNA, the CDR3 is TGTGCCAGTACGGGGACACTAAACACCGGGGAGCTGTTTTTT. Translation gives CASTGTLNTGELFF.